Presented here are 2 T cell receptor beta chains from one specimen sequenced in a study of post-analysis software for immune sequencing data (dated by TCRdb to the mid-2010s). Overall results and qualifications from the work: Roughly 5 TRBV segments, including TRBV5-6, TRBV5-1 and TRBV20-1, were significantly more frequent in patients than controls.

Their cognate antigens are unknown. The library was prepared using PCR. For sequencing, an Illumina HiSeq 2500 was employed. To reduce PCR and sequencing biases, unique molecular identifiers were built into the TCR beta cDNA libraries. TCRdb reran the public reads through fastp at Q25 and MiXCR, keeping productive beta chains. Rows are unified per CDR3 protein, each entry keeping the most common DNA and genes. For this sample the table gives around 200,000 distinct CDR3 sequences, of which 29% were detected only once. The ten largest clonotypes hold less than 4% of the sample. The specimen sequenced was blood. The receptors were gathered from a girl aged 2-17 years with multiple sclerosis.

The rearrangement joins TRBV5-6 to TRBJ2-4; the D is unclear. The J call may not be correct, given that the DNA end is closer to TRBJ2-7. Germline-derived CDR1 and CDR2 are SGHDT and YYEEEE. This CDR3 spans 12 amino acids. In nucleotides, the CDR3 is TGTGCCAGCAGCAGATGGGGCTACGAGCAGTACTTC. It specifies CASSRWGYEQYF.

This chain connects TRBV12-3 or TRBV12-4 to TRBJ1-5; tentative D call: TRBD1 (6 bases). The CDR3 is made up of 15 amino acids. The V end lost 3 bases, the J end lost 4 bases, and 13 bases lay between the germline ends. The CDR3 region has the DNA TGTGCCAGCAGTTTGCGAGACAGGTTGAATCAGCCCCAGCATTTT. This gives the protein CASSLRDRLNQPQHF.